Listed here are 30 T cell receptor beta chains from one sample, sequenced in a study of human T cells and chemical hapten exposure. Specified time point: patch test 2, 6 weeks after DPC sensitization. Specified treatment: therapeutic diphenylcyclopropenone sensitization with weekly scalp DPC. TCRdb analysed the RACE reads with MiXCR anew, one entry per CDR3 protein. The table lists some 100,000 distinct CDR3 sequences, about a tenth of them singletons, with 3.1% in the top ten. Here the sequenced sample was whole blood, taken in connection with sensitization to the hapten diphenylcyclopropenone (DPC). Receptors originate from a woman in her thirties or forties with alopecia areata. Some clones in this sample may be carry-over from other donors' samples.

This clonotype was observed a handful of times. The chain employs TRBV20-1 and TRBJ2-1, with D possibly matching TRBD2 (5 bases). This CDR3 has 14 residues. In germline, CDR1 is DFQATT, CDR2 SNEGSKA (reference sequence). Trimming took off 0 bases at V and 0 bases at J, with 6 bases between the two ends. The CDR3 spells CSARDTSSYNEQFF. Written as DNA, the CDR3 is TGCAGTGCTAGAGACACTAGCTCCTACAATGAGCAGTTCTTC.

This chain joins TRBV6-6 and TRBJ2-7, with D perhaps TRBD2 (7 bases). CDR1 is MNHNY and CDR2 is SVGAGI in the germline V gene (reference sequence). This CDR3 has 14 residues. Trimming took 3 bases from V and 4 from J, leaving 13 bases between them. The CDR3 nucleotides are TGTGCCAGCAGTTATGGGAGGGGGAGGTACGAGCAGTACTTC. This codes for CASSYGRGRYEQYF.

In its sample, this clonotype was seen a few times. CDR3 DNA: TGCAGTGCGCAGGGGGATAATTCACCCCTCCACTTT. Translation gives CSAQGDNSPLHF. The rearrangement links TRBV20-1 to TRBJ1-6; the match to TRBD1 covers 7 bases. Germline V gives CDR1 DFQATT, CDR2 SNEGSKA (reference sequence). This CDR3 has 12 amino acids. Losses at the gene ends were 6 bases for V and 5 bases for J; bases not matched to a gene: 1.

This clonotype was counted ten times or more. The CDR3 DNA reads TGTGCCAGCAGTTCAACCCAAGGTCCGGGACAGGGGGCTTCCGGGGATTCTGGCTTCAATGGCTACACCTTC. This gives the protein CASSSTQGPGQGASGDSGFNGYTF. The V and J genes are TRBV28 and TRBJ1-2, with TRBD1 matching 12 bases. The CDR3 is 24 amino acids. V gave up 4 bases and J gave up 6 bases; unmatched junction bases: 33. Germline values: CDR1 MDHEN, CDR2 SYDVKM.

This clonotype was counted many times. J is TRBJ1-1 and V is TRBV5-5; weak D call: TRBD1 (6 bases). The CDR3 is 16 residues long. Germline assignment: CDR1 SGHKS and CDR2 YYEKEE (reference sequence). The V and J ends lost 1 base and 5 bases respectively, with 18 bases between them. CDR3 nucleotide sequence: TGTGCCAGCAGCTTGACGGTCGGACAGCGAGAAACTGAAGCTTTCTTT. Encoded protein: CASSLTVGQRETEAFF. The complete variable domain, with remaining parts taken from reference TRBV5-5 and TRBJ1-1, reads DAGVTQSPTHLIKTRGQQVTLRCSPISGHKSVSWYQQVLGQGPQFIFQYYEKEERGRGNFPDRFSARQFPNYSSELNVNALLLGDSALYLCASSLTVGQRETEAFFGQGTRLTVV.

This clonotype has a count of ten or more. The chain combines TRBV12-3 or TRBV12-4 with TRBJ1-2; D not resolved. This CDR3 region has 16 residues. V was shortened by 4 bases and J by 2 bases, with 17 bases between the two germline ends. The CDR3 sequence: CASSSQSGLRNYGYTF. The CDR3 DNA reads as TGTGCCAGCAGTTCACAATCAGGTCTCCGAAACTATGGCTACACCTTC.

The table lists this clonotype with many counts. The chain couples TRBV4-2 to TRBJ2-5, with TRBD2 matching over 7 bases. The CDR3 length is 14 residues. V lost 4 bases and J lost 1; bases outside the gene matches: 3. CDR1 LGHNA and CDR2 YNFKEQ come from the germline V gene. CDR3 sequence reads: CASSLRLAQETQYF. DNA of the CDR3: TGTGCCAGCAGCCTTAGACTAGCCCAAGAGACCCAGTACTTC.

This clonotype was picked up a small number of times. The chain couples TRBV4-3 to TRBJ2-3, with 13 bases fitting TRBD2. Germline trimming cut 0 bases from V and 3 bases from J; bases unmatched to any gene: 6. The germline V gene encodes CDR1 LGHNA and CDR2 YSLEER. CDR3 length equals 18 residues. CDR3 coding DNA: TGCGCCAGCAGCCAAGAGGGCACTAGCGGGGGGGCAACAGATACGCAGTATTTT. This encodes CASSQEGTSGGATDTQYF.

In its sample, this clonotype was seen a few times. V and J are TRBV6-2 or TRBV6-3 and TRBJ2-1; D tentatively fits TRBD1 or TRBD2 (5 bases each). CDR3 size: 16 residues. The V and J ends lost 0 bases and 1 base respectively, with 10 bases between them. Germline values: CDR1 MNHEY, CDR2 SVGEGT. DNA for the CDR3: TGTGCCAGCAGTTACTCGATGGGGGTGTCCTACAATGAGCAGTTCTTC. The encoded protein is CASSYSMGVSYNEQFF.

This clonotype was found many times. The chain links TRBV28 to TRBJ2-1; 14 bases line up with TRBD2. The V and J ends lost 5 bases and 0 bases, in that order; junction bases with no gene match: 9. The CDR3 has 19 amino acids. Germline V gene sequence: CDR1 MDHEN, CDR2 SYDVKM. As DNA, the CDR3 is TGTGCCAGCAGTCCAGGACTAGCGGGGGGTTATCTCTCCTACAATGAGCAGTTCTTC. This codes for CASSPGLAGGYLSYNEQFF.

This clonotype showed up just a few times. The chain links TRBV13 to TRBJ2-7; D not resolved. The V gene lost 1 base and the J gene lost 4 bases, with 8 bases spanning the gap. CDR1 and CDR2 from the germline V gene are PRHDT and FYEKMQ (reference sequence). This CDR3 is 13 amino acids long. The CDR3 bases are TGTGCCAGCAGCTTAGAGACTGATTACGAGCAGTACTTC. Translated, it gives CASSLETDYEQYF. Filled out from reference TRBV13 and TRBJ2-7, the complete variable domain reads AAGVIQSPRHLIKEKRETATLKCYPIPRHDTVYWYQQGPGQDPQFLISFYEKMQSDKGSIPDRFSAQQFSDYHSELNMSSLELGDSALYFCASSLETDYEQYFGPGTRLTVT.

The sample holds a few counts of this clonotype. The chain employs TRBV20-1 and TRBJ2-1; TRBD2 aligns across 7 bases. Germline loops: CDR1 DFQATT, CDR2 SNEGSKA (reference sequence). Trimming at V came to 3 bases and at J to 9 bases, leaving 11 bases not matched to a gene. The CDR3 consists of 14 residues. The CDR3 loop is CSARDKRGNVEQFF. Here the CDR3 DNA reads TGCAGTGCTAGGGATAAGCGGGGTAACGTTGAGCAGTTCTTC.

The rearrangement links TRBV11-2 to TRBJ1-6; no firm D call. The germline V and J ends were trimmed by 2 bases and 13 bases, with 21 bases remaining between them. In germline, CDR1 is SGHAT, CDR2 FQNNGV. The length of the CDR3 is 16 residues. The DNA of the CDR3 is TGTGCCAGCAGCTTACTTGACACAGTTATCGTCGGCCCCCTCCACTTT. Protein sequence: CASSLLDTVIVGPLHF.

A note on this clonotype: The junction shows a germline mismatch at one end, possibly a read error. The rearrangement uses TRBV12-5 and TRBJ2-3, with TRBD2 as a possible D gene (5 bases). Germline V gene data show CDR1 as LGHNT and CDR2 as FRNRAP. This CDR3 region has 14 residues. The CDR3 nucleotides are TGTGCTAGTGGTTTCCATCGGGGAACAGATACGCGGTATTTT. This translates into CASGFHRGTDTRYF.

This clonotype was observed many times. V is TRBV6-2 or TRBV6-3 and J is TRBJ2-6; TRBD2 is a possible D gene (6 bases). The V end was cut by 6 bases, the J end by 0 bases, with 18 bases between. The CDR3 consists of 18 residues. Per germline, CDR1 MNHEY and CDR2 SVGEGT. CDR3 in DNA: TGTGCCAGCAGCTACGCGGGACGGCTAACCTCTGGGGCCAACGTCCTGACTTTC. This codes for CASSYAGRLTSGANVLTF.

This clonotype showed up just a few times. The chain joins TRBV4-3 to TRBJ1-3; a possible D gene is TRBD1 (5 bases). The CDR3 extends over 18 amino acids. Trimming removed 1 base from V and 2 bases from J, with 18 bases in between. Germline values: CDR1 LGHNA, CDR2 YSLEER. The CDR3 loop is CASSQGWRGLGAGNTIYF. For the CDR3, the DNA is TGCGCCAGCAGCCAAGGCTGGAGGGGTTTGGGAGCTGGAAACACCATATATTTT.

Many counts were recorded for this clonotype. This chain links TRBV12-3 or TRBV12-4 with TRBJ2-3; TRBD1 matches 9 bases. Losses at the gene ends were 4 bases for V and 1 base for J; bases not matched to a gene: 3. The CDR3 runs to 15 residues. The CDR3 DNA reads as TGTGCCAGCAGTTCTCGGACAGGGGGCACAGATACGCAGTATTTT. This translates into CASSSRTGGTDTQYF.

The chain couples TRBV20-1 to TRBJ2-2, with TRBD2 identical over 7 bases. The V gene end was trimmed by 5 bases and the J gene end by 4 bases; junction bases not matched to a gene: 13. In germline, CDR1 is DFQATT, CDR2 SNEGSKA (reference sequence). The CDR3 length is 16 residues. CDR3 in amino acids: CSAAQKRGPGTGELFF. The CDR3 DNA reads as TGCAGTGCTGCTCAAAAGCGGGGACCGGGCACCGGGGAGCTGTTTTTT.

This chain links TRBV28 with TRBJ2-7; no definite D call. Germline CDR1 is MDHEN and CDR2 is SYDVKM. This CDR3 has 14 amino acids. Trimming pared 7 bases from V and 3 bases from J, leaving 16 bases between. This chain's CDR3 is CASTQQASLYEQYF. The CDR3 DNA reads TGTGCCAGCACCCAGCAGGCGTCCCTCTACGAGCAGTACTTC.

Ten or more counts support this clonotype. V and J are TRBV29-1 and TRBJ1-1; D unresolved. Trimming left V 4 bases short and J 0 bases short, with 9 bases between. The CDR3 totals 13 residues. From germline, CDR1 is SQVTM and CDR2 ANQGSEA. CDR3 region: CSVAGTMNTEAFF. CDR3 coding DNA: TGCAGCGTTGCGGGCACCATGAACACTGAAGCTTTCTTT.

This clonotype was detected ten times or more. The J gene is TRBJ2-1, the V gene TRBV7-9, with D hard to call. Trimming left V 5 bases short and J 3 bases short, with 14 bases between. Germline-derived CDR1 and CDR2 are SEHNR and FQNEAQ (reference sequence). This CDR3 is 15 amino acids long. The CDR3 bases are TGTGCCAGCAGCCACGGCTGGACGGACTACAATGAGCAGTTCTTC. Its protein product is CASSHGWTDYNEQFF.

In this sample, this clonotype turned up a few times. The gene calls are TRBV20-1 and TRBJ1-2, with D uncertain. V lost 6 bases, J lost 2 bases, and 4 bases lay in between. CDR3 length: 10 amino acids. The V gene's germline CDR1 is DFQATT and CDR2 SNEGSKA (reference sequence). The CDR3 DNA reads TGCAGTGCCGAAAACTATGGCTACACCTTC. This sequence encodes CSAENYGYTF.

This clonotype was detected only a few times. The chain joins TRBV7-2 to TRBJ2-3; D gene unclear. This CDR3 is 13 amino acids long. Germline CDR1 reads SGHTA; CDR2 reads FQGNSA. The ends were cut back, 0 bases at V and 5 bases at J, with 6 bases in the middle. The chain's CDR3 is CASSLAGKDTQYF. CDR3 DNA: TGTGCCAGCAGCTTAGCGGGGAAAGATACGCAGTATTTT.

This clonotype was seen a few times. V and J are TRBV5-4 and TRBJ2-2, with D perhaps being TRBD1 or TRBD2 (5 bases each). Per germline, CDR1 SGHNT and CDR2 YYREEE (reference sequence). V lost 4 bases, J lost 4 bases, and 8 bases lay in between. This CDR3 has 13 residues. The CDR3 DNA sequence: TGTGCCAGCAGCCAGGGAGTCACCGGGGAGCTGTTTTTT. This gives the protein CASSQGVTGELFF.

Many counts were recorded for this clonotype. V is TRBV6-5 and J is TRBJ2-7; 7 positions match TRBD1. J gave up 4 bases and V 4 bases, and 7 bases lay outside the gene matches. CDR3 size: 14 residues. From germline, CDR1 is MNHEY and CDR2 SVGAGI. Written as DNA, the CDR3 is TGTGCCAGCAGTTCCCAGGGGGAGTGGTACGAGCAGTACTTC. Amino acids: CASSSQGEWYEQYF.

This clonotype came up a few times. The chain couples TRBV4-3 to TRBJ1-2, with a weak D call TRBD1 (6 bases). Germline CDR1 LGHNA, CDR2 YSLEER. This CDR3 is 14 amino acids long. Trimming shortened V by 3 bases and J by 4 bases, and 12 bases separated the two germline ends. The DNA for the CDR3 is TGCGCCAGCAGCCAGGGGCCAGGGGCCTATGGCTACACCTTC. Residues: CASSQGPGAYGYTF.

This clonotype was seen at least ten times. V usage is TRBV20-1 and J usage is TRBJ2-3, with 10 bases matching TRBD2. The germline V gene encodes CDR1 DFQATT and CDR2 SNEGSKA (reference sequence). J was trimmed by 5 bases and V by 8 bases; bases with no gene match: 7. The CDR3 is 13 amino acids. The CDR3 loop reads CSILAGWGDTQYF. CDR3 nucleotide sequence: TGCAGTATACTAGCGGGGTGGGGAGATACGCAGTATTTT.

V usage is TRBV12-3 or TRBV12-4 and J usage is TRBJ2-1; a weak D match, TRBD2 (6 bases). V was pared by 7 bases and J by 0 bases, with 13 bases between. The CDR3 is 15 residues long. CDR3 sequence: CASTAHGSSYNEQFF. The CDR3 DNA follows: TGTGCCAGCACTGCCCACGGGAGCTCCTACAATGAGCAGTTCTTC.

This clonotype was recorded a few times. The CDR3 region is CASSLDRDNEQFF. CDR3 sequence (DNA): TGTGCCAGCAGCTTAGACAGAGACAATGAGCAGTTCTTC. This rearrangement joins TRBV11-2 to TRBJ2-1, with D hard to call. Germline values: CDR1 SGHAT, CDR2 FQNNGV. V lost 0 bases and J lost 5, with 5 bases in between. CDR3 length: 13 residues.

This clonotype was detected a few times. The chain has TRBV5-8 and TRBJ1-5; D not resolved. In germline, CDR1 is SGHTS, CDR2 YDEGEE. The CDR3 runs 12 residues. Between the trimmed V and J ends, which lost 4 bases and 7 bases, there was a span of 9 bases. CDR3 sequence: CASSPYTQPQHF. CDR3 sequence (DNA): TGTGCCAGCAGCCCGTACACCCAGCCCCAGCATTTT.